This T cell receptor (beta chain) was obtained from a study of shared clonotypes between healthy human individuals. About the research overall: Two women and a few men aged 18 to 49 made up the donors.

This CDR3 has 14 residues. CDR1 SGHTA and CDR2 FQGNSA come from the germline V gene. In regard to this clone: The junction departs from germline at one end; a sequencing error may be responsible.

As handled by the study authors: Filtering differed, since immunoSEQ gave only junction sequences and no quality scores. The table came from immunoSEQ multiplex PCR; TCRdb's copy has only in-frame clones and leaves some out. V and J calls and clone size come straight from that table; D and trimming were deduced from the DNA. The sample gives 2 million to 2.5 million clones, around 93% of which show up once; 0.37% is in the top ten. The sequenced sample was naive CD4+ T cells from PBMCs. Subset defined: CD45RA+ positively selected. The rearrangement joins TRBV7-2 to TRBJ2-7; TRBD2 might be the D (6 bases). The origin of this receptor is a man in his late teens or twenties in good health. Some clones in this sample may be carry-over from other donors' samples. The CDR3 bases are TGTGCCGGCAGCTTAAGGGAGGTTAGGTACGAGCAGTACTTC. Translated: CAGSLREVRYEQYF.